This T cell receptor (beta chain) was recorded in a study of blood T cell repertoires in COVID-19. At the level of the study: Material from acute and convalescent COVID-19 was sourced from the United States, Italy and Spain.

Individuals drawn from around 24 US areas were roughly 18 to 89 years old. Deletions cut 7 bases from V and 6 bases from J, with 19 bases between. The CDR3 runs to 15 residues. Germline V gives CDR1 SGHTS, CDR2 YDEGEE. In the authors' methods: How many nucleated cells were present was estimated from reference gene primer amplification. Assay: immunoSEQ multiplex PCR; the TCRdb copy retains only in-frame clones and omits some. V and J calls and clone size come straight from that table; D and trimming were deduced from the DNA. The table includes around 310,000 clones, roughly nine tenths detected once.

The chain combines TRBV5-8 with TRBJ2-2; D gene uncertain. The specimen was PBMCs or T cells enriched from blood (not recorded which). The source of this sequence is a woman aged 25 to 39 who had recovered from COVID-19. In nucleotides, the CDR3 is TGTGCCAGCGAAGCGATAGCCGTACGAGCCGGGGAGCTGTTTTTT. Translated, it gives CASEAIAVRAGELFF.